This T cell receptor (beta chain) was retrieved from a study of shared clonotypes between healthy human individuals. This table comes from immunoSEQ multiplex PCR, and its TCRdb copy is limited to in-frame clones, with some not included. The sample shows 2,500,000 or so clones, approximately 94% of them seen only once. The CDR3 runs 16 residues. The germline V and J ends were trimmed by 3 bases and 2 bases, with 17 bases remaining between them. Germline assignment: CDR1 KGHSH and CDR2 LQKENI. This clone has only one observation. This receptor was taken from a young man in good health. Some clones in this sample may be carry-over from other donors' samples. Source material: naive CD4+ T cells from PBMCs. Indicated subset: CD45RA+ positively selected. The chain recombines TRBV18 with TRBJ2-7; either TRBD1 or TRBD2 may fit D (6 bases each). The CDR3 protein is CASSPLAPGATYEQYF. The DNA of the CDR3 is TGTGCCAGCTCACCTTTAGCCCCGGGGGCCACCTACGAGCAGTACTTC.